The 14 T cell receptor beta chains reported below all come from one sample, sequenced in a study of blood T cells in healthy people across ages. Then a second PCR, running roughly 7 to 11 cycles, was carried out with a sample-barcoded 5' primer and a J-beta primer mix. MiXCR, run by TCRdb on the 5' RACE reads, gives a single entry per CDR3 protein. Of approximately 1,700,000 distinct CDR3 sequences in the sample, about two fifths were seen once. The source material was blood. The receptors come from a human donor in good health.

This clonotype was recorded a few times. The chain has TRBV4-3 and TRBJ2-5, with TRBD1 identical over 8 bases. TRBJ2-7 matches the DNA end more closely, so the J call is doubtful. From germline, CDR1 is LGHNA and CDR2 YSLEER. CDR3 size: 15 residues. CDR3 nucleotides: TGCGCCAGCAGCCAAGATAAACAGGGGGGATACGAGCAGTACTTC. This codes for CASSQDKQGGYEQYF.

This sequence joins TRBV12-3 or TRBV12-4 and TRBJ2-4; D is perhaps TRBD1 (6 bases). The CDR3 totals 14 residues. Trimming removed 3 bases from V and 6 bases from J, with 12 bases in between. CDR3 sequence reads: CASSFSQGLNIQYF. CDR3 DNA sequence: TGTGCCAGCAGTTTCTCACAGGGCCTAAACATTCAGTACTTC.

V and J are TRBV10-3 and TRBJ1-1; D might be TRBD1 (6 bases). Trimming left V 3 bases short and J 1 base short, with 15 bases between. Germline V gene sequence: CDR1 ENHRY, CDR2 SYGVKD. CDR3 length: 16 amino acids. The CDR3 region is CAISDRGAGSNTEAFF. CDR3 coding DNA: TGTGCCATCAGTGATCGGGGGGCAGGGTCGAACACTGAAGCTTTCTTT.

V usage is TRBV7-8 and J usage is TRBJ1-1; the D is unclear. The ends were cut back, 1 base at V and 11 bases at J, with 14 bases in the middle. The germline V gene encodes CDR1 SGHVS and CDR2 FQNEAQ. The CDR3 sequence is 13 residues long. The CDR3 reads CASSLVSHQPAFF. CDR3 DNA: TGTGCCAGCAGCTTAGTCTCCCATCAGCCGGCTTTCTTT.

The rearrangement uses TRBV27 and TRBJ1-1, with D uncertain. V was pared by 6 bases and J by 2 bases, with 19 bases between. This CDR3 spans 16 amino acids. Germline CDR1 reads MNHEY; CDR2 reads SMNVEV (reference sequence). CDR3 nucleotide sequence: TGTGCCAGCAGCCTGGGTTATGTTGGGCCAAACACTGAAGCTTTCTTT. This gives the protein CASSLGYVGPNTEAFF.

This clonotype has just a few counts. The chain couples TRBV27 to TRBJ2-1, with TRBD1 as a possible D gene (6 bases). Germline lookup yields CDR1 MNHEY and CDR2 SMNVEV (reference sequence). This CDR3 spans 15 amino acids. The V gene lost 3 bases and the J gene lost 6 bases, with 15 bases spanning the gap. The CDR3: CASSFTGFEGNEQFF. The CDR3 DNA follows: TGTGCCAGCAGTTTTACAGGGTTTGAGGGCAATGAGCAGTTCTTC.

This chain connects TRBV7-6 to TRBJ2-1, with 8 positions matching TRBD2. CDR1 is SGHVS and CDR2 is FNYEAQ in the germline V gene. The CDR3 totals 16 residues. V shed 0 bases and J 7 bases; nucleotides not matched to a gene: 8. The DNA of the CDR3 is TGTGCCAGCAGCTTAGCGGGGAGCGGGGGAAGGAATGAGCAGTTCTTC. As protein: CASSLAGSGGRNEQFF.

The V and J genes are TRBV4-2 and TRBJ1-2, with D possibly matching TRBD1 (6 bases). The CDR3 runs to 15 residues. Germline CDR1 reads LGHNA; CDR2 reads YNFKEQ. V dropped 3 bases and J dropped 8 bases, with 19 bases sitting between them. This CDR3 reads CASSQGLGGARGYTF. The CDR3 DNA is TGTGCCAGCAGCCAGGGACTTGGGGGGGCGCGGGGCTACACCTTC.

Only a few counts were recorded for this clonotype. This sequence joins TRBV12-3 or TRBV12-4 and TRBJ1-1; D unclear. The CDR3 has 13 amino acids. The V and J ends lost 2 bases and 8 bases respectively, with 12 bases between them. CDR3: CASSLKLISEAFF. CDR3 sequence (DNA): TGTGCCAGCAGTTTAAAACTGATATCGGAAGCTTTCTTT.

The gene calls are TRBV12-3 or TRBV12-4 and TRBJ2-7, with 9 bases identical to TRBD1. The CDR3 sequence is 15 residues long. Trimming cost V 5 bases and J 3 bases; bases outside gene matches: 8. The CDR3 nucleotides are TGTGCCAGCAGTAGGACAGGGGTGAAAAACTACGAGCAGTACTTC. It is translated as CASSRTGVKNYEQYF.

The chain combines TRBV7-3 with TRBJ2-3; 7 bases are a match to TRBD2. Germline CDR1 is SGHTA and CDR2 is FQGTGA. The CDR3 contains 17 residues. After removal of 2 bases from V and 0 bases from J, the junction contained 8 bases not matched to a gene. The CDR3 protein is CASSLGGLNPSTDTQYF. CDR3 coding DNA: TGTGCCAGCAGCTTAGGGGGACTAAATCCTAGCACAGATACGCAGTATTTT.

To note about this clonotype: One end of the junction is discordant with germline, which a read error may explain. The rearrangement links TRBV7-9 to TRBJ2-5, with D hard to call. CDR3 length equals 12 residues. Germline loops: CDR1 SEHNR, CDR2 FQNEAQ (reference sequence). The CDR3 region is CASSPFAETRYF. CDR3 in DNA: TGTGCCAGCAGCCCTTTTGCGGAGACCCGGTACTTC.

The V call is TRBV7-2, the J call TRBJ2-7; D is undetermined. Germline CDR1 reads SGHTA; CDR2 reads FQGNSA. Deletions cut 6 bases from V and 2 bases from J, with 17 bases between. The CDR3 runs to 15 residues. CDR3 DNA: TGTGCCAGCAGGATGAGGTGGGAAGATACCTACGAGCAGTACTTC. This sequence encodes CASRMRWEDTYEQYF.

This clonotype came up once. CDR3 sequence reads: CASSVGVGEGLNYGYTF. The CDR3 coding sequence is TGTGCCAGCAGCGTAGGCGTCGGGGAAGGCCTTAACTATGGCTACACCTTC. The gene calls are TRBV9 and TRBJ1-2; D is ambiguous. Germline V gene sequence: CDR1 SGDLS, CDR2 YYNGEE. The CDR3 has 17 amino acids. Between the trimmed V and J ends, which lost 0 bases and 1 base, there was a span of 16 bases.